Below are 10 T cell receptor beta chains sequenced from a single sample in a study of spatial heterogeneity in lung cancer. Time point described: sample taken at primary tumor resection. Study-level points and caveats: Tumor mutation counts were tracked by expanded intratumoral alpha and beta TCR counts.

TCRdb recomputed calls from the 5' RACE reads with MiXCR, one row per CDR3 protein. The sample carries about 1,100 distinct CDR3 sequences, roughly 26% recorded once. No antigen is known for these receptors. The sample in question was lung tumor tissue, obtained at surgery. These TCRs come from a male donor with early-stage non-small cell lung cancer.

This clonotype is large (0.1 to 1%) within its sample. The V call is TRBV28, the J call TRBJ2-7; TRBD1 matches at 7 bases. V shed 6 bases, J shed 3 bases, and the junction held 2 bases outside the gene matches. This CDR3 comprises 12 residues. The germline V gene has CDR1 MDHEN and CDR2 SYDVKM. CDR3 sequence (DNA): TGTGCCAGCAGGGGACAGCTCTACGAGCAGTACTTC. It translates to CASRGQLYEQYF.

By its share, this clonotype is medium-sized. The J gene is TRBJ2-7, the V gene TRBV6-2 or TRBV6-3; TRBD2 might be the D (5 bases). The CDR3 has 12 amino acids. Germline loops: CDR1 MNHEY, CDR2 SVGEGT. Between the trimmed V and J ends, which lost 6 bases and 6 bases, there was a span of 12 bases. For the CDR3, the DNA is TGTGCCAGCAGCGGACGGGGAGCCGAGCAGTACTTC. Its protein is CASSGRGAEQYF.

The CDR3 protein is CASSLVGMQYF. Written as DNA, the CDR3 is TGTGCCAGCAGCTTAGTCGGGATGCAGTACTTC. This chain joins TRBV11-2 and TRBJ2-7; tentatively, D is TRBD2 (5 bases). The CDR3 length is 11 residues. Trimming left V 1 base short and J 9 bases short, with 7 bases between. CDR1 and CDR2 (germline): SGHAT, FQNNGV.

This clonotype was recorded a few times. J is TRBJ2-2 and V is TRBV12-3 or TRBV12-4; the D gene is possibly TRBD2 (5 bases). The CDR3 extends over 14 amino acids. The V and J ends lost 5 bases and 4 bases respectively, with 11 bases between them. The CDR3: CASSRWTSTGELFF. The CDR3 coding sequence is TGTGCCAGCAGTCGTTGGACTTCCACCGGGGAGCTGTTTTTT.

This clonotype is labeled medium-sized. The J gene is TRBJ2-7, the V gene TRBV7-9; D is unresolved. Germline lookup yields CDR1 SEHNR and CDR2 FQNEAQ (reference sequence). The germline V and J ends were trimmed by 5 bases and 5 bases, with 16 bases remaining between them. This CDR3 has 14 amino acids. The CDR3 here is CASSPPLKGHEQYF. CDR3 coding DNA: TGTGCCAGCAGCCCCCCCTTAAAGGGTCACGAGCAGTACTTC.

The chain joins TRBV7-3 to TRBJ2-5; D remains unclear. The CDR3 is 13 residues long. Deletions cut 1 base from V and 5 bases from J, with 8 bases between. The V gene's germline CDR1 is SGHTA and CDR2 FQGTGA. The CDR3 is CASSLIPQETQYF. The CDR3 DNA sequence: TGTGCCAGCAGCTTAATCCCTCAGGAGACCCAGTACTTC.

In this sample, this clonotype turned up once. V gene TRBV27 combines with J gene TRBJ2-7, with 7 positions matching TRBD1. V lost 5 bases, J lost 0 bases, and 4 bases stayed unmatched. Germline V gene data show CDR1 as MNHEY and CDR2 as SMNVEV (reference sequence). There are 14 residues in the CDR3. CDR3: CASSQGGPSYEQYF. As DNA, the CDR3 is TGTGCCAGCAGTCAAGGGGGCCCCTCCTACGAGCAGTACTTC.

This clonotype came up a few times. The chain joins TRBV27 to TRBJ2-2, with D perhaps TRBD2 (6 bases). Trimming removed 5 bases from V and 4 bases from J, with 14 bases in between. Germline CDR1 MNHEY, CDR2 SMNVEV (reference sequence). CDR3 size: 15 residues. The CDR3 loop is CASSRSRRGTGELFF. In DNA form, the CDR3 reads TGTGCCAGCAGTCGAAGCCGGCGGGGCACCGGGGAGCTGTTTTTT.

This clonotype qualifies as medium-sized. This chain links TRBV4-3 with TRBJ2-7, with D perhaps matching TRBD1 (5 bases). The CDR3 is 14 amino acids. V was pared by 0 bases and J by 4 bases, with 10 bases between. CDR1 and CDR2 (germline): LGHNA, YSLEER. The CDR3 region has the DNA TGCGCCAGCAGCCAAGAGAAAAGGGGTTACGAGCAGTACTTC. Translated: CASSQEKRGYEQYF.

This clonotype is large by share. The rearrangement links TRBV5-1 to TRBJ2-2; D may correspond to TRBD1 or TRBD2 (5 bases each). Deletions cut 2 bases from V and 6 bases from J, with 11 bases between. This CDR3 is 14 amino acids long. Germline V gene sequence: CDR1 SGHRS, CDR2 YFSETQ. CDR3 bases: TGCGCCAGCAGCTTTACGGGGCTCCCCGGGGAGCTGTTTTTT. Its protein is CASSFTGLPGELFF.